These 31 T cell receptor beta chains share one sample of origin, sequenced in a study of response to subunit inactivated influenza vaccine. TCRdb independently ran MiXCR on the RT-PCR reads; one entry per CDR3 protein. In the table there are 650,000 to 700,000 distinct CDR3 sequences, about 15% of which are singletons. This specimen consisted of PBMCs from blood, obtained less than 13 days after vaccination. These receptor sequences come from a man aged 45-60 years who received an inactivated influenza vaccine.

This clonotype turned up a few times. V usage is TRBV4-2 and J usage is TRBJ2-7; D may be TRBD1 (7 bases). CDR3 length: 16 amino acids. The germline CDR1 and CDR2 sequences are LGHNA and YNFKEQ. V lost 0 bases to trimming and J lost 3 bases, with 15 bases between them. Here the CDR3 reads CASSQDRGTAGYEQYF. In DNA, the CDR3 is TGTGCCAGCAGCCAAGATCGGGGGACAGCTGGCTACGAGCAGTACTTC.

The rearrangement joins TRBV11-2 to TRBJ2-4, with D perhaps given as TRBD1 or TRBD2 (5 bases each). The germline V gene encodes CDR1 SGHAT and CDR2 FQNNGV. This CDR3 comprises 14 residues. Trimming removed 1 base at V and 8 bases at J, with 12 bases between. The CDR3 is CASSLGSGGDIQYF. The CDR3 DNA sequence: TGTGCCAGCAGCTTAGGTTCTGGGGGAGACATTCAGTACTTC.

The chain uses TRBV5-6 and TRBJ2-7, with D possibly being TRBD1 or TRBD2 (6 bases each). V dropped 4 bases and J dropped 7 bases, with 15 bases sitting between them. CDR1 SGHDT and CDR2 YYEEEE come from the germline V gene. This CDR3 spans 13 amino acids. CDR3 sequence reads: CASSVAGHGEQYF. For the CDR3, the DNA is TGTGCCAGCAGCGTCGCGGGACACGGGGAGCAGTACTTC. The full variable domain, with the rest looked up from reference TRBV5-6 and TRBJ2-7, is DAGVTQSPTHLIKTRGQQVTLRCSPKSGHDTVSWYQQALGQGPQFIFQYYEEEERQRGNFPDRFSGHQFPNYSSELNVNALLLGDSALYLCASSVAGHGEQYFGPGTRLTVT.

A few counts support this clonotype. This sequence joins TRBV7-9 and TRBJ2-4; 7 bases line up with TRBD1. With V trimmed by 5 bases and J by 3 bases, 10 bases remained unmatched. The CDR3 is 16 amino acids. CDR1 and CDR2 (germline): SEHNR, FQNEAQ (reference sequence). CDR3 nucleotides: TGTGCCAGCAGCCTCGGGACAGACGATTTCAAAAACATTCAGTACTTC. Translated, it gives CASSLGTDDFKNIQYF.

The chain carries TRBV10-2 and TRBJ1-2; TRBD1 matches 10 bases. CDR3 length: 13 amino acids. Trimming at V came to 8 bases and at J to 4 bases, leaving 4 bases not matched to a gene. The germline gives CDR1 WSHSY, CDR2 SAAADI. The CDR3 is CASRWDRGYGYTF. CDR3 sequence (DNA): TGCGCCAGCCGCTGGGACAGGGGCTATGGCTACACCTTC.

This clonotype has ten or more counts. The CDR3 protein is CASSQRGGGGSGEQFF. DNA of the CDR3: TGCGCCAGCAGCCAACGAGGAGGAGGGGGCTCCGGAGAGCAGTTCTTC. V is TRBV4-1 and J is TRBJ2-1, with D possibly matching TRBD1 (7 bases). The V and J ends lost 2 bases and 10 bases respectively, with 21 bases between them. The CDR3 contains 16 residues. Germline CDR1 and CDR2: MGHRA and YSYEKL.

The rearrangement links TRBV4-1 to TRBJ2-2; 14 positions agree with TRBD2. This CDR3 region has 19 residues. Germline trimming cut 2 bases from V and 5 bases from J; bases unmatched to any gene: 10. In germline, CDR1 is MGHRA, CDR2 YSYEKL. In DNA form, the CDR3 reads TGCGCCAGCAGCCAACCGAGACTAGCGGGGGGGCCGTTGACCGGGGAGCTGTTTTTT. Amino acid sequence: CASSQPRLAGGPLTGELFF.

This chain uses TRBV10-3 with TRBJ2-1; D ambiguous. This CDR3 comprises 15 residues. Germline lookup yields CDR1 ENHRY and CDR2 SYGVKD. Trimming shortened V by 0 bases and J by 10 bases, and 16 bases separated the two germline ends. The CDR3 DNA sequence: TGTGCCATCAGTGAGTCTCAGGAACTAAGGCGGGAGCAGTTCTTC. It is translated as CAISESQELRREQFF.

This clonotype was seen only a few times. The CDR3 loop reads CASSLAGPSEQFF. The DNA of the CDR3 is TGTGCCAGCAGCTTAGCTGGCCCCAGCGAGCAGTTCTTC. The chain is built from TRBV7-9 and TRBJ2-1, with D hard to call. The CDR3 runs 13 residues. Germline V gene sequence: CDR1 SEHNR, CDR2 FQNEAQ (reference sequence). Trimming cost V 0 bases and J 10 bases, with 10 bases left between them. The full variable domain, rest sourced from reference TRBV7-9 and TRBJ2-1, is DTGVSQNPRHKITKRGQNVTFRCDPISEHNRLYWYRQTLGQGPEFLTYFQNEAQLEKSRLLSDRFSAERPKGSFSTLEIQRTEQGDSAMYLCASSLAGPSEQFFGPGTRLTVL.

V is TRBV5-1 and J is TRBJ1-2; possible D gene TRBD1, 6 bases. Germline loops: CDR1 SGHRS, CDR2 YFSETQ. This CDR3 has 15 residues. V was shortened by 3 bases and J by 2 bases, with 14 bases between the two germline ends. The CDR3 sequence: CASSSSGTTNYGYTF. Here the CDR3 DNA reads TGCGCCAGCAGCTCCTCCGGGACAACCAACTATGGCTACACCTTC.

This clonotype came up many times. The rearrangement uses TRBV4-2 and TRBJ2-1; TRBD2 agrees at 8 bases. The V and J ends lost 0 bases and 6 bases, in that order; junction bases with no gene match: 7. The CDR3 runs to 16 residues. Germline V lookup: CDR1 LGHNA, CDR2 YNFKEQ. The CDR3 bases are TGTGCCAGCAGCCAAGACTTTCGGACTAGCAGCAATGAGCAGTTCTTC. Its translation: CASSQDFRTSSNEQFF.

This CDR3 reads CASSRGWGVAFF. CDR3 coding DNA: TGTGCCAGCAGTCGGGGCTGGGGGGTAGCTTTCTTT. V is TRBV7-3 and J is TRBJ1-1; TRBD1 is a possible D gene (5 bases). The CDR3 covers 12 residues. V was clipped by 6 bases and J by 10 bases, with 15 bases between them. CDR1 SGHTA and CDR2 FQGTGA come from the germline V gene.

This chain connects TRBV12-2 to TRBJ2-3. TRBV12-2 is a pseudogene locus. This CDR3 comprises 14 residues. This CDR3 is CASRSIRAADTQYF. DNA for the CDR3: TGTGCAAGTCGCTCGATTCGAGCTGCAGATACGCAGTATTTT.

The chain couples TRBV3-1 to TRBJ2-7, with 13 bases identical to TRBD2. Germline CDR1 and CDR2: LGHDT and YNNKEL (reference sequence). V was clipped by 4 bases and J by 3 bases; unmatched bases: 6. The CDR3 has 16 residues. CDR3 nucleotides: TGTGCCAGCAGCCTAGGGACTAGCGGGGAATTCTACGAGCAGTACTTC. The encoded protein is CASSLGTSGEFYEQYF.

The CDR3 here is CASSVWAGGLNEQYF. CDR3 in DNA: TGTGCCAGCAGTGTCTGGGCAGGGGGCTTAAACGAGCAGTACTTC. This chain connects TRBV27 to TRBJ2-7, with 8 positions matching TRBD1. Germline trimming cut 5 bases from V and 5 bases from J; bases unmatched to any gene: 11. CDR1 is MNHEY and CDR2 is SMNVEV in the germline V gene (reference sequence). This CDR3 has 15 residues.

The chain has TRBV5-1 and TRBJ2-1; the match to TRBD1 covers 7 bases. Per germline, CDR1 SGHRS and CDR2 YFSETQ. The CDR3 is made up of 17 amino acids. The V segment lost 3 bases and the J segment 2 bases; nucleotides outside the gene matches: 11. In nucleotides, the CDR3 is TGCGCCAGCAGCTGGGGACAGATAATCAACCCCTACAATGAGCAGTTCTTC. Encoded protein: CASSWGQIINPYNEQFF.

This sequence joins TRBV6-5 and TRBJ2-7, with 7 bases lining up with TRBD1. CDR3 size: 15 residues. After removal of 2 bases from V and 2 bases from J, the junction contained 6 bases not matched to a gene. The germline V gene has CDR1 MNHEY and CDR2 SVGAGI. The CDR3 DNA is TGTGCCAGCAGTTACGCTCGGGACAGAACCTACGAGCAGTACTTC. This sequence encodes CASSYARDRTYEQYF.

This clonotype was counted a few times. The chain is built from TRBV30 and TRBJ1-5, with D perhaps matching TRBD1 (5 bases). V shed 5 bases and J shed 0 bases, with 8 bases lying between them. This CDR3 is built from 13 residues. Germline CDR1 and CDR2: GTSNPN and SVGIG (reference sequence). The CDR3: CAWSTVSNQPQHF. As DNA, the CDR3 is TGTGCCTGGTCGACAGTTAGCAATCAGCCCCAGCATTTT.

The chain employs TRBV11-2 and TRBJ2-3; either TRBD1 or TRBD2 may supply D (7 bases each). This CDR3 region has 19 residues. Trimming removed 5 bases from V and 1 base from J, with 25 bases in between. Germline V gene lookup returns CDR1 SGHAT and CDR2 FQNNGV. For the CDR3, the DNA is TGTGCCAGCAGCATGGGGGGGTACAGGGGAATCTCTGGCACAGATACGCAGTATTTT. Protein product: CASSMGGYRGISGTDTQYF. The full variable domain, completed using reference TRBV11-2 and TRBJ2-3, is EAGVAQSPRYKIIEKRQSVAFWCNPISGHATLYWYQQILGQGPKLLIQFQNNGVVDDSQLPKDRFSAERLKGVDSTLKIQPAKLEDSAVYLCASSMGGYRGISGTDTQYFGPGTRLTVL.

V and J are TRBV18 and TRBJ2-3; possibly TRBD1 for D (6 bases). Gene TRBJ1-5 matches the end of the DNA better, so the J call may be wrong. The CDR3 is 14 amino acids. Germline CDR1 reads KGHSH; CDR2 reads LQKENI. The CDR3 is CASSLRGGPDTQHF. CDR3 in DNA: TGTGCCAGCTCACTTCGGGGGGGCCCAGATACGCAGCATTTT.

There are many counts of this clonotype. The V and J genes are TRBV20-1 and TRBJ1-2, with 9 bases matching TRBD1. V lost 5 bases to trimming and J lost 8 bases; unmatched junction nucleotides: 6. CDR3 length: 12 amino acids. The germline V gene encodes CDR1 DFQATT and CDR2 SNEGSKA (reference sequence). The CDR3, as DNA: TGCAGTGCTCGCACAGGGGGCCGGGGCTACACCTTC. This sequence encodes CSARTGGRGYTF.

This clonotype was found a few times. The gene calls are TRBV27 and TRBJ2-6; 7 bases line up with TRBD1. CDR1 and CDR2 from the germline V gene are MNHEY and SMNVEV (reference sequence). The CDR3 contains 18 residues. Trimming cost V 6 bases and J 0 bases; bases outside gene matches: 11. Here the CDR3 reads CASRLNRGDYSGANVLTF. CDR3 DNA sequence: TGTGCCAGCAGACTCAACAGGGGTGATTACTCTGGGGCCAACGTCCTGACTTTC.

This clonotype was seen at least ten times. The V gene is TRBV5-1, the J gene TRBJ2-7; D is perhaps TRBD1 (6 bases). The V end was cut by 3 bases, the J end by 0 bases, with 10 bases between. The germline V gene encodes CDR1 SGHRS and CDR2 YFSETQ. The CDR3 is 14 amino acids. The CDR3 loop is CASSSRQASYEQYF. The CDR3, as DNA: TGCGCCAGCAGCTCTCGACAGGCCTCCTACGAGCAGTACTTC.

This clonotype has a count of ten or more. The V and J genes are TRBV6-1 and TRBJ2-1; the match to TRBD2 covers 8 bases. The J segment lost 7 bases and the V segment lost 6 bases, leaving 14 bases of the junction unmatched. The germline V gene has CDR1 MNHNS and CDR2 SASEGT. CDR3 size: 16 residues. CDR3 in amino acids: CASRKKSGRTLNEQFF. In DNA, the CDR3 is TGTGCCAGCAGAAAAAAAAGCGGGAGAACCCTAAATGAGCAGTTCTTC.

The J gene is TRBJ2-2, the V gene TRBV7-2; 10 bases fit TRBD2. Germline CDR1 reads SGHTA; CDR2 reads FQGNSA. Trimming at V came to 8 bases and at J to 3 bases, leaving 12 bases not matched to a gene. The CDR3 extends over 17 amino acids. DNA of the CDR3: TGTGCCAGCGAAAAAGCGGGAGGGCCGGGGGACACCGGGGAGCTGTTTTTT. Translation: CASEKAGGPGDTGELFF.

The CDR3 DNA follows: TGTGCCATCAGAACAACAGGAGCCTCCTCCTACGAGCAGTACTTC. Amino acid sequence: CAIRTTGASSYEQYF. The chain joins TRBV10-3 to TRBJ2-7; D is perhaps TRBD1 (5 bases). The germline V and J ends were trimmed by 6 bases and 0 bases, with 15 bases remaining between them. Germline-derived CDR1 and CDR2 are ENHRY and SYGVKD. The CDR3 is 15 residues long.

The V call is TRBV28, the J call TRBJ2-7; 11 positions agree with TRBD1. Germline-derived CDR1 and CDR2 are MDHEN and SYDVKM. V was pared by 5 bases and J by 4 bases, with 7 bases of the junction left unmatched. The CDR3 has 15 amino acids. CDR3 residues: CASSLDRGLGYEQYF. CDR3 DNA: TGTGCCAGCAGTCTGGACAGGGGGCTCGGTTACGAGCAGTACTTC.

This clonotype came up many times. V gene TRBV30 combines with J gene TRBJ1-4; the D is unclear. The length of the CDR3 is 18 residues. The ends were cut back, 0 bases at V and 3 bases at J, with 20 bases in the middle. The germline CDR1 and CDR2 sequences are GTSNPN and SVGIG (reference sequence). The CDR3 DNA is TGTGCCTGGAGTGTACCCCCCGTGTATGCGGTAGCTAATGAAAAACTGTTTTTT. The encoded protein is CAWSVPPVYAVANEKLFF.

The gene calls are TRBV27 and TRBJ2-4; TRBD1 aligns across 7 bases. V lost 2 bases, J lost 0 bases, and 7 bases stayed unmatched. The CDR3 is 17 amino acids. CDR1 and CDR2 (germline): MNHEY, SMNVEV (reference sequence). CDR3 coding DNA: TGTGCCAGCAGTTTACGTACAGGGGACCTAGCCAAAAACATTCAGTACTTC. Its protein is CASSLRTGDLAKNIQYF.

The chain recombines TRBV5-1 with TRBJ1-6; D unresolved. Trimming cost V 0 bases and J 6 bases, with 10 bases left between them. The length of the CDR3 is 15 residues. Germline V gives CDR1 SGHRS, CDR2 YFSETQ. DNA for the CDR3: TGCGCCAGCAGCTTGGCGGGCAGACTTAATTCACCCCTCCACTTT. Translated, it gives CASSLAGRLNSPLHF.

This clonotype was observed a few times. The genes are TRBV9 and TRBJ2-5, with D perhaps matching TRBD2 (6 bases). Trimming shortened V by 4 bases and J by 2 bases, and 12 bases separated the two germline ends. This CDR3 spans 14 amino acids. In germline, CDR1 is SGDLS, CDR2 YYNGEE. CDR3 nucleotides: TGTGCCAGCAGCAAGGGACTGAATCAAGAGACCCAGTACTTC. This sequence encodes CASSKGLNQETQYF.